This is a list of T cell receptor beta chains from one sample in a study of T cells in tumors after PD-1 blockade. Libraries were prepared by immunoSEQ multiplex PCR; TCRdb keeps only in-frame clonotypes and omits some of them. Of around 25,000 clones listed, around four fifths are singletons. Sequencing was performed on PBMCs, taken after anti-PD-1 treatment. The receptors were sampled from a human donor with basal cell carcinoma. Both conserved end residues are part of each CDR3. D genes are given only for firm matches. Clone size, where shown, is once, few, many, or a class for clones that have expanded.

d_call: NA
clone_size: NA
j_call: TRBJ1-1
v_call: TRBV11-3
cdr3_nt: TGTGCCAGCAGCGTAAACAGGGACACTGAAGCTTTCTTT
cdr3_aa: CASSVNRDTEAFF

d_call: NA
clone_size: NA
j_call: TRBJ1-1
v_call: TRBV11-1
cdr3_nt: TGTGCCAGCAGCAACGGGGGGGCAGCGAACACTGAAGCTTTCTTT
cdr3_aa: CASSNGGAANTEAFF

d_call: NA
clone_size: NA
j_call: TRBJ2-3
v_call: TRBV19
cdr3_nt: TGTGCCAGTTCGAGGGGCGGAAGCACAGATACGCAGTATTTT
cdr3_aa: CASSRGGSTDTQYF

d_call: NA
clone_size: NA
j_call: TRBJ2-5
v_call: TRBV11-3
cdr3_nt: TGTGCCAGCAGCTTAACTAGCCAGGCGTACCAAGAGACCCAGTACTTC
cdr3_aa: CASSLTSQAYQETQYF

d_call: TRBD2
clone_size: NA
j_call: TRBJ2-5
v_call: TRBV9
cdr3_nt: TGTGCCAGCAGCCCCACCCTAGCGGGGTGGGAGACCCAGTACTTC
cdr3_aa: CASSPTLAGWETQYF

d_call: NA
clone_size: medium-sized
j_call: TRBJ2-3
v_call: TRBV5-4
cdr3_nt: TGTGCCAGCAGCTTGGTCGGCGATGATACGCAGTATTTT
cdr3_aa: CASSLVGDDTQYF

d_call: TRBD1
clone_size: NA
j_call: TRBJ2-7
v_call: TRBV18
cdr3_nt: TGTGCCAGCTCACCCGGGACAGGGGCCTACGAGCAGTACTTC
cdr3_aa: CASSPGTGAYEQYF

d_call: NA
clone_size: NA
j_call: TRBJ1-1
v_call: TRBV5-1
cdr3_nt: TGCGCCAGCAGCTTGGATCCGGGGAGCAACACTGAAGCTTTCTTT
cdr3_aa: CASSLDPGSNTEAFF

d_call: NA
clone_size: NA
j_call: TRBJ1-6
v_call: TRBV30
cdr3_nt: TGTGCCTGGAGTGTAGCGACGGGGTACTCACCCCTCCACTTT
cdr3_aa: CAWSVATGYSPLHF

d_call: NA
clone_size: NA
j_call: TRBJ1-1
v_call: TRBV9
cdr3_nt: TGTGCCAGCAGCGTATCGGAGGGAGGGAGGTTCGGTGAAGCTTTCTTT
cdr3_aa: CASSVSEGGRFGEAFF

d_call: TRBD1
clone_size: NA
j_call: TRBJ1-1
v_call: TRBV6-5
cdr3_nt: TGTGCCAGCAGTTACATAGGACAGGGGGCGCAGACTGAAGCTTTCTTT
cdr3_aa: CASSYIGQGAQTEAFF

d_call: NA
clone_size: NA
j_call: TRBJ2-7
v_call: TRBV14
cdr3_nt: TGTGCCAGCAGCCAAGGATCCCTCGAGCAGTACTTC
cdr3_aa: CASSQGSLEQYF

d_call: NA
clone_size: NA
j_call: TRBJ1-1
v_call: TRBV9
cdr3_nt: TGTGCCAGCAGCGTAGGGGGCATCTCCAAGGGGAACACTGAAGCTTTCTTT
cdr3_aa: CASSVGGISKGNTEAFF

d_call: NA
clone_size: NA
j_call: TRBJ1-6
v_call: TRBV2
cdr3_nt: TGTGCCAGCAGTCACAAGCACGGAAGCTCCTATAATTCACCCCTCCACTTT
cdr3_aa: CASSHKHGSSYNSPLHF

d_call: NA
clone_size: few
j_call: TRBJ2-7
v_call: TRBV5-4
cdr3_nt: TGTGCCAGCAGCCAGAAGACTCTCCCCTACGAGCAGTACTTC
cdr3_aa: CASSQKTLPYEQYF

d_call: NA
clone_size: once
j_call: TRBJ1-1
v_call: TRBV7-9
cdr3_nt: TGTGCCAGCAGCTTTCACGGGGGCATAAACACTGAAGCTTTCTTT
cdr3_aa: CASSFHGGINTEAFF

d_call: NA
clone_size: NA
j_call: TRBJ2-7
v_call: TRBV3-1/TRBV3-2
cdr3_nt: TGTGCCAGCAGCCAAGTCTTATCAGGGAGCTCGTACGAGCAGTACTTC
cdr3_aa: CASSQVLSGSSYEQYF

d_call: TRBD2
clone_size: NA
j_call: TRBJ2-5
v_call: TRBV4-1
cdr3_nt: TGCGCCAGCAGCCAAAGCGGGGGGCTTTTCGAAGAGACCCAGTACTTC
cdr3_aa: CASSQSGGLFEETQYF

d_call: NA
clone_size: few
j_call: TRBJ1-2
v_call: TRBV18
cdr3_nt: TGTGCCAGCTCACCTGCTAACGAGTATGGCTACACCTTC
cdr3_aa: CASSPANEYGYTF

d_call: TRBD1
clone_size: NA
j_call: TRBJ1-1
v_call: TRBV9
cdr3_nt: TGTGCCAGCAGCACTGGACAGGGACTTAACACTGAAGCTTTCTTT
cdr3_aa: CASSTGQGLNTEAFF

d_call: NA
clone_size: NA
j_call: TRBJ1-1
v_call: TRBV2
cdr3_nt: TGTGCCAGCAGCCTGGCTCCCCCGAACACTGAAGCTTTCTTT
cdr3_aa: CASSLAPPNTEAFF

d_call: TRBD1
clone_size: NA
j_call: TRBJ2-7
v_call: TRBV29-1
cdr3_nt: TGCAGCGTCTCCGACAGGGCCCGCTACGAGCAGTACTTC
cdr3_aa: CSVSDRARYEQYF

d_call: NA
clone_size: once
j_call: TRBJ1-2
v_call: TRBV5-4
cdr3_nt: TGTGCCAGCAGCTTGAAGGCAGGGGTTGGCTACACCTTC
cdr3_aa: CASSLKAGVGYTF

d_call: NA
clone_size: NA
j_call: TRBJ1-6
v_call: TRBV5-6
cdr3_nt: TGTGCCAGCAGCTTTCGTCAGGGAGCTTCACCCCTCCACTTT
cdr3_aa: CASSFRQGASPLHF

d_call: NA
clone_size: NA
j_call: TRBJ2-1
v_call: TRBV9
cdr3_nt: TGTGCCAGCAGCGCCGAAGGGGGGGCGGGTAATGAGCAGTTCTTC
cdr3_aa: CASSAEGGAGNEQFF

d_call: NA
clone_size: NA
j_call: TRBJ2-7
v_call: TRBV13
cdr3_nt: TGTGCCAGCAGCTTATCAAGGCAGGGAAGGCGAGAGCAGTACTTC
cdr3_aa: CASSLSRQGRREQYF

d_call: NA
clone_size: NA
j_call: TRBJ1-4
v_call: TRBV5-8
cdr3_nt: TGTGCCAGCAGCCCCGGGACCCTGACAACTAATGAAAAACTGTTTTTT
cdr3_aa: CASSPGTLTTNEKLFF

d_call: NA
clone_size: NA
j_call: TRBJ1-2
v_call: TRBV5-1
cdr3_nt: TGCGCCAGCAGCCCGGACCTAATCTATGGCTACACCTTC
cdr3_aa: CASSPDLIYGYTF

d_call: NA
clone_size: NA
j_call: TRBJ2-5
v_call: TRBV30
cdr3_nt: TGTGCCTGGAGCGATACAACGGAGACCCAGTACTTC
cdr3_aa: CAWSDTTETQYF

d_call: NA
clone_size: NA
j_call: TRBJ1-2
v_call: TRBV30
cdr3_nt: TGTGCCTGGCGGGGGGTTTATGGCTACACCTTC
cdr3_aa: CAWRGVYGYTF

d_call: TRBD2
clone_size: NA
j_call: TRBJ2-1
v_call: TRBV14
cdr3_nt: TGTGCCAGCAGCATGGCTAGCGGGCTCCCCTACAATGAGCAGTTCTTC
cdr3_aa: CASSMASGLPYNEQFF

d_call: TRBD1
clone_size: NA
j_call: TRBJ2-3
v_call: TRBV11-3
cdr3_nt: TGTGCCAGCAGCCCAGGGGGCGGAAGCACAGATACGCAGTATTTT
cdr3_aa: CASSPGGGSTDTQYF

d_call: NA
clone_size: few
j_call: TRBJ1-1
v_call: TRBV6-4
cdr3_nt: TGTGCCGCCGCTACTGAAGCTTTCTTT
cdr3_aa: CAAATEAFF

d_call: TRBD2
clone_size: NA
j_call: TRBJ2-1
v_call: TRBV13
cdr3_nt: TGTGCCAGCAGCTTTACTAGCGGGGGCCCTTCCTACAATGAGCAGTTCTTC
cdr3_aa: CASSFTSGGPSYNEQFF

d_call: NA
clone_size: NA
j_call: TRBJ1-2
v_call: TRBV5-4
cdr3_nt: TGTGCCAGCAGGGATCCTACCGGGAGTATTTATGGCTACACCTTC
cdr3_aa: CASRDPTGSIYGYTF

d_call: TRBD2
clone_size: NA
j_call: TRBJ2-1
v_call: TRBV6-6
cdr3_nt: TGTGCCAGCAAGAGCGGGGAGGCCAATGAGCAGTTCTTC
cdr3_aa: CASKSGEANEQFF

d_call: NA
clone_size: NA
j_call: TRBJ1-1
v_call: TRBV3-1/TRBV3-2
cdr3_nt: TGTGCCAGCAGCCAAGATCTCGGCAGAGCGTTT
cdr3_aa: CASSQDLGRAF

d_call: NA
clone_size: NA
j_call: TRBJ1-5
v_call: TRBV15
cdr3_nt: TGTGCCACCAGCAGAGGTCAGGGATCCCCTCAGCCCCAGCATTTT
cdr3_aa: CATSRGQGSPQPQHF

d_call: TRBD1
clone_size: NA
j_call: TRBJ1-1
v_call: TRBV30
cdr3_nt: TGTGCCTGGAGTACAGGGGCAGTAGGACGGGCTTTCTTT
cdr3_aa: CAWSTGAVGRAFF

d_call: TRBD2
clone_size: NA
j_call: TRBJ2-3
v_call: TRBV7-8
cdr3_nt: TGTGCCAGCAGCGGACTAGCGGGACAGACAGATACGCAGTATTTT
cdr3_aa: CASSGLAGQTDTQYF

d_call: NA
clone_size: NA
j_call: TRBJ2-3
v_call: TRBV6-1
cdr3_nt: TGTGCCAGCAGTGAACTGGCGGGGGACACCCCTAGCACAGATACGCAGTATTTT
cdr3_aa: CASSELAGDTPSTDTQYF

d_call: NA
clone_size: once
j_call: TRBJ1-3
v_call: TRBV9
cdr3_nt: TGTGCCAGTAGTTCTGACCGCTCTGGAAACACCATATATTTT
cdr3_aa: CASSSDRSGNTIYF

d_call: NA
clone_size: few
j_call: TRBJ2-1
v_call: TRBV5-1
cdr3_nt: TGCGCCAGCAGCTTGGGGGGGACCGGATGGTTCTTC
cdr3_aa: CASSLGGTGWFF

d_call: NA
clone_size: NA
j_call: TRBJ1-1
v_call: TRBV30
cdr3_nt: TGTGCCTGGAGCGAAAAGCTGAACACTGAAGCTTTCTTT
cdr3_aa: CAWSEKLNTEAFF

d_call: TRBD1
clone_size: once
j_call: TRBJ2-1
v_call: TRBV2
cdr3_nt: TGTGCCAGCCGAGGGACAGACAATGAGCAGTTCTTC
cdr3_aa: CASRGTDNEQFF

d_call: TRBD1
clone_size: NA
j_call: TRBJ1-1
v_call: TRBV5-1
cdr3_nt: TGCGCCAGCAGCTCGGGGACAGGGAGAGAAGCTTTCTTT
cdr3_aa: CASSSGTGREAFF

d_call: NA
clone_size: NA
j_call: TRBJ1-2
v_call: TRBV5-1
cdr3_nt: TGCGCCAGCAGCTTTTCCGGGACATCTTATGGCTACACCTTC
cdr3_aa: CASSFSGTSYGYTF

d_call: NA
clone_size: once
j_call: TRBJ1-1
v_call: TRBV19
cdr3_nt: TGTGCCAGTAGTATCAGGACAGTGGCTTTCTTT
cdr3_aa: CASSIRTVAFF

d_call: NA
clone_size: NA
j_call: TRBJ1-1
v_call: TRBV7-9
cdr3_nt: TGTGCCAGCAGCTTTGCGAACACTGAAGCTTTCTTT
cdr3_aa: CASSFANTEAFF

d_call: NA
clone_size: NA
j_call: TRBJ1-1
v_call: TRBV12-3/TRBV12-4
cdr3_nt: TGTGCCAGCAGTCTGATCGGGAGAGGAGCTTTCTTT
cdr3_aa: CASSLIGRGAFF

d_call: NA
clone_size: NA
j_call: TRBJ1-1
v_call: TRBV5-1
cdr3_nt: TGCGCCAGCAGCTTGGCCGGCGGTCGAGATGAAGCTTTCTTT
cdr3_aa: CASSLAGGRDEAFF

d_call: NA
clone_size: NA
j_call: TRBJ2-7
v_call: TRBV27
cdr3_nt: TGTGCCAGCAGTTTAGCTAGGCTCGGAGTGGACACTGGTTACGAGCAGTACTTC
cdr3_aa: CASSLARLGVDTGYEQYF

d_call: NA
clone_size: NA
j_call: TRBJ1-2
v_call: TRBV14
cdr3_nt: TGTGCCAGCAGCCAAGGTTGGCCAGGAGGCAACTATGGCTACACCTTC
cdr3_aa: CASSQGWPGGNYGYTF

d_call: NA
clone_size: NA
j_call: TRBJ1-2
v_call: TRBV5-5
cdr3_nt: TGTGCCAGCAGCCCGGACCCGACAGGCCCACGCGGCTACACCTTC
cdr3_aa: CASSPDPTGPRGYTF